This T cell receptor beta chain was recorded in a study of blood T cell repertoires in COVID-19 (dated by TCRdb to the early 2020s). Describing the broader study: Collaborator samples came from the United States, Italy and Spain and covered acute and convalescent phases of COVID-19. HLA class I and class II types, where available, came from metadata supplied by the sample provider rather than from assay-based typing. Deeply sampled blood TCRbeta repertoires from subjects exposed to, actively infected with, or recovered from COVID-19 were included in the dataset. A freely available public database, intended as a resource for researchers studying the immune response to SARS-CoV-2, is where the repertoires were released. Nearly every sample came with metadata listing a de-identified subject ID, COVID-19 status, age in years and sex. The samples were drawn from the first 160 participants of the ongoing ImmuneRACE study and from 950 to 1,500 subjects provided by 6 global collaborators. The prospective study material was composed of cDNA or gDNA derived from T cells, B-cell-depleted T cells, or PBMCs. Overall study results and their limits: The quantity of clinical and demographic metadata differed by source and by participant and was supplied without curation.

Concerning this clone itself: No antigen is known for it. There are no base qualities to consult, and no much larger clone falls within one base.

TCRbeta CDR3 regions were amplified from genomic DNA by means of the immunoSEQ Assay, a bias-controlled multiplex PCR. In the paper's pipeline: The number of nucleated cells in each sample was estimated from the amplification of reference gene primers within the assay. To quantify the absolute abundance of each unique TCRbeta CDR3 rearrangement, sequence reads were collapsed and filtered. For each sample, productive Simpson clonality was calculated by taking the square root of Simpson's diversity index across productive rearrangements. TCRdb limited this immuneACCESS table to in-frame rearrangements with V and J called. A share of clones is missing; checked studies link under half to unresolved V genes, and the rest is unexplained. V and J calls and clone size are copied from that table; D and trimming were computed from the DNA. Counted in this sample were about 28,000 clones; approximately 87% of them appeared once. Roughly 15% of the sample goes to the ten largest clones.

Each collaborating institution followed its own protocols to collect whole blood in K2EDTA tubes. For TCRbeta analysis, collaborators shipped samples in one of three forms: frozen whole blood, isolated PBMCs, or DNA extracted from either of those sample types. The specimen was peripheral blood. The clonotype was recovered from a man in his 70s with active COVID-19.

The CDR3 protein sequence reads: CASSLISGGAGGNEQFF. The nucleotides read TGCGCCAGCAGCTTGATTAGCGGGGGCGCCGGGGGCAATGAGCAGTTCTTC. The rearrangement combines TRBV5-1 with TRBJ2-1; 9 central bases correspond to TRBD2. The CDR3 goes from the cysteine to the phenylalanine over 17 residues. The kept DNA is CDR3 alone, 51 bases in frame from the first base. CDR1 SGHRS and CDR2 YFSETQ were looked up in the germline V gene. After removal of 1 base from V and 6 bases from J, the junction retains 11 bases not matched to a gene.